What follows describes a single TCR beta chain. These data are taken from a study of beta chain features in type 1 diabetes. The investigators reverse transcribed all of the isolated RNA, so they sequenced expressed TCRB transcripts. The repertoire was sequenced with immunoSEQ multiplex PCR; TCRdb's copy has only in-frame clones and lacks some. This sample has around 300,000 clones; 8% occur once, and the top ten carry roughly 1%. From germline, CDR1 is SGDLS and CDR2 YYNGEE. V lost 3 bases, J lost 5 bases, and 14 bases lay in between. The CDR3 has 14 amino acids. Material for sequencing was central memory CD4+ T cells from blood. This chain joins TRBV9 and TRBJ2-5; D might be TRBD1 or TRBD2, each matching 5 bases. The receptor was isolated from a woman under 30 in good health. The CDR3, as DNA: TGTGCCAGCAGCGAGGGACCTCGTGAGGAGACCCAGTACTTC. Protein sequence: CASSEGPREETQYF.